This T cell receptor beta chain was identified during a study of T cell responses to AZD1222 COVID-19 vaccine. Turning to this clone: Its antigen is as yet unknown.

Repertoires were generated with immunoSEQ multiplex PCR, while TCRdb's copy carries only in-frame clones and drops some. The sample holds 65,000 to 80,000 clones, 88% seen once. General study points: The study sampled repertoires only after the peak T cell response. A mostly white British donor set with more females was recruited, and clonal diversity was possibly underestimated.

The specimen comprised peripheral blood, sampled 28 days after the second dose of the MenACWY control vaccine. This sequence was found in an adult who received the MenACWY meningococcal vaccine as a control.

The CDR3 sequence is CASSFRGANEKLFF. CDR3 nucleotide sequence: TGTGCCAGCAGCTTCAGGGGGGCAAATGAAAAACTGTTTTTT. This chain connects TRBV7-2 to TRBJ1-4; 7 bases align to TRBD1. Trimming cost V 3 bases and J 5 bases; bases outside gene matches: 3. Per germline, CDR1 SGHTA and CDR2 FQGNSA. The CDR3 runs to 14 residues.